Each of the 29 T cell receptor beta chains below was sequenced from the same sample in a study of shared clonotypes between healthy human individuals. Naive CD8 populations comprised CD45RO-negative cells positively selected for CCR7, excluding terminally differentiated effector memory CD45RA+ cells. The protocol was immunoSEQ multiplex PCR, while the TCRdb copy is restricted to in-frame clones and leaves out a portion. The sample lists hundreds of thousands of clones, roughly 98% seen once, with 0.3% to 0.35% in the top ten. Sequencing used naive CD8+ T cells sorted from blood. These receptor sequences come from a man aged 25 to 45 in good health.

The chain carries TRBV7-9 and TRBJ2-3; D may be TRBD2 (5 bases). The CDR3 is 14 residues long. The ends were cut back, 4 bases at V and 7 bases at J, with 15 bases in the middle. In germline, CDR1 is SEHNR, CDR2 FQNEAQ (reference sequence). CDR3 sequence: CASSSAEVRNTQYF. DNA of the CDR3: TGTGCCAGCAGCTCGGCGGAGGTCCGAAATACGCAGTATTTT.

CDR3 amino acids: CASSLDALAGGGGETQYF. The CDR3 region has the DNA TGTGCCAGCAGCTTAGATGCACTAGCGGGAGGAGGAGGAGAGACCCAGTACTTC. The V gene is TRBV11-2, the J gene TRBJ2-5; 12 positions match TRBD2. CDR3 length: 18 amino acids. V was clipped by 0 bases and J by 4 bases; unmatched bases: 9. Germline CDR1 is SGHAT and CDR2 is FQNNGV.

The chain couples TRBV4-1 to TRBJ2-1; 7 bases line up with TRBD2. V dropped 3 bases and J dropped 5; count of bases not matched to a gene: 13. This CDR3 region has 17 residues. Germline lookup yields CDR1 MGHRA and CDR2 YSYEKL. CDR3 amino acids: CASSQRFPSGKDNEQFF. The CDR3 bases are TGCGCCAGCAGCCAGCGGTTCCCTAGCGGAAAGGACAATGAGCAGTTCTTC.

Only one count was recorded for this clone. The chain is built from TRBV27 and TRBJ2-1; TRBD2 agrees at 10 bases. The CDR3 sequence is 18 residues long. Germline V gene data show CDR1 as MNHEY and CDR2 as SMNVEV (reference sequence). V lost 9 bases to trimming and J lost 7 bases; unmatched junction nucleotides: 21. This chain's CDR3 is CASSRASGSSPVGNEQFF. DNA of the CDR3: TGTGCCAGTTCTCGTGCTAGCGGGAGTTCCCCTGTCGGGAATGAGCAGTTCTTC.

The rearrangement links TRBV29-1 to TRBJ2-7; D may be TRBD2 (7 bases). The germline V gene encodes CDR1 SQVTM and CDR2 ANQGSEA. Trimming removed 7 bases at V and 4 bases at J, with 23 bases between. This CDR3 has 15 amino acids. DNA for the CDR3: TGCAGCGGCCCGCCCAGGGGCCCCGGGAGGTACGAGCAGTACTTC. Translated, it gives CSGPPRGPGRYEQYF.

This clone was recorded once. This rearrangement joins TRBV7-3 to TRBJ2-1; 7 bases are shared with TRBD2. The trim removed 5 bases at V and 6 bases at J, leaving 19 bases unmatched. The length of the CDR3 is 18 residues. The germline CDR1 and CDR2 sequences are SGHTA and FQGTGA. CDR3 in amino acids: CASSLYRLSAGVGNEQFF. The CDR3 DNA follows: TGTGCCAGCAGCCTTTATAGACTCTCCGCGGGAGTGGGCAATGAGCAGTTCTTC.

The chain carries TRBV13 and TRBJ1-2; D is perhaps TRBD1 (6 bases). Germline loops: CDR1 PRHDT, CDR2 FYEKMQ (reference sequence). The CDR3 extends over 14 amino acids. Trimming pared 4 bases from V and 4 bases from J, leaving 13 bases between. The CDR3 nucleotides are TGTGCCAGCAGCTGGGGCAGGGGTAGCTATGGCTACACCTTC. It encodes CASSWGRGSYGYTF. The whole variable domain, filled in from reference TRBV13 and TRBJ1-2, reads AAGVIQSPRHLIKEKRETATLKCYPIPRHDTVYWYQQGPGQDPQFLISFYEKMQSDKGSIPDRFSAQQFSDYHSELNMSSLELGDSALYFCASSWGRGSYGYTFGSGTRLTVV.

The rearrangement links TRBV7-3 to TRBJ2-7; no clear D. This CDR3 is built from 13 residues. Germline CDR1 and CDR2: SGHTA and FQGTGA. V was trimmed by 5 bases and J by 6 bases, leaving 14 bases between them. The CDR3 here is CASSHRVFSEQYF. As DNA, the CDR3 is TGTGCCAGCAGCCATAGGGTATTTAGCGAGCAGTACTTC.

This sequence joins TRBV7-9 and TRBJ1-1, with a weak D call TRBD1 (5 bases). Germline CDR1 reads SEHNR; CDR2 reads FQNEAQ (reference sequence). Trimming left V 1 base short and J 2 bases short, with 8 bases between. The CDR3 is 14 residues long. CDR3 loop: CASSLDGDNTEAFF. The CDR3 DNA reads TGTGCCAGCAGCTTAGACGGGGACAACACTGAAGCTTTCTTT.

As regards this clone: This specimen includes other DNA sequences encoding the same CDR3. The genes are TRBV7-9 and TRBJ2-5; D call uncertain. Germline CDR1 and CDR2: SEHNR and FQNEAQ (reference sequence). The V gene lost 3 bases and the J gene lost 5 bases, with 7 bases spanning the gap. CDR3 length: 12 residues. The CDR3 protein is CASSFLGETQYF. For the CDR3, the DNA is TGTGCCAGCAGCTTTTTGGGTGAGACCCAGTACTTC.

This sequence joins TRBV7-6 and TRBJ2-7; the match to TRBD1 covers 8 bases. Germline V lookup: CDR1 SGHVS, CDR2 FNYEAQ. The CDR3 extends over 15 amino acids. V shed 5 bases, J shed 0 bases, and the junction held 6 bases outside the gene matches. Here the CDR3 reads CASSPWTGSSYEQYF. Written as DNA, the CDR3 is TGTGCCAGCAGCCCCTGGACAGGGAGCTCCTACGAGCAGTACTTC.

The chain joins TRBV29-1 to TRBJ2-1; TRBD2 aligns across 8 bases. The CDR3 sequence is 16 residues long. The V segment lost 2 bases and the J segment 3 bases; nucleotides outside the gene matches: 9. The V gene's germline CDR1 is SQVTM and CDR2 ANQGSEA. Here the CDR3 DNA reads TGCAGCGTTGAAATTCAGGGGACTAGAAGCTACAATGAGCAGTTCTTC. Translation: CSVEIQGTRSYNEQFF.

The rearrangement links TRBV6-6 to TRBJ2-3; 8 bases align to TRBD2. This CDR3 region has 16 residues. Germline loops: CDR1 MNHNY, CDR2 SVGAGI (reference sequence). V gave up 7 bases and J gave up 6 bases; unmatched junction bases: 15. As DNA, the CDR3 is TGTGCCAGCACCCCCCGTTTGGATAGCGGGACCGATACGCAGTATTTT. It is translated as CASTPRLDSGTDTQYF.

The chain couples TRBV5-1 to TRBJ2-1; 12 nucleotides line up with TRBD2. The germline gives CDR1 SGHRS, CDR2 YFSETQ. With V trimmed by 5 bases and J by 7 bases, 7 bases remained unmatched. CDR3 size: 15 residues. The CDR3 DNA reads as TGCGCCAGCAGGAGACTAGCGGGAGTTAGGAATGAGCAGTTCTTC. Translating it yields CASRRLAGVRNEQFF.

This clone has more than one count but fewer than ten. The same CDR3 also results from other DNA sequences found in this sample. The chain combines TRBV27 with TRBJ2-7; the D is unclear. Trimming pared 2 bases from V and 2 bases from J, leaving 7 bases between. The CDR3 is 13 amino acids. The germline gives CDR1 MNHEY, CDR2 SMNVEV (reference sequence). CDR3 nucleotide sequence: TGTGCCAGCAGTTTAAAGGGTACCTACGAGCAGTACTTC. Encoded protein: CASSLKGTYEQYF.

The chain has TRBV7-8 and TRBJ2-2, with TRBD2 identical over 8 bases. Germline V gene lookup returns CDR1 SGHVS and CDR2 FQNEAQ. Trimming removed 3 bases from V and 8 bases from J; junction bases left unmatched: 5. The CDR3 length is 14 residues. CDR3 in DNA: TGTGCCAGCAGCTTTAGGACTAGCTTTGGGGAGCTGTTTTTT. Amino acid sequence: CASSFRTSFGELFF.

The chain couples TRBV6-5 to TRBJ1-2; D may be TRBD1 (6 bases). The V and J ends lost 8 bases and 4 bases respectively, with 8 bases between them. The CDR3 contains 11 residues. Germline CDR1 MNHEY, CDR2 SVGAGI. In DNA form, the CDR3 reads TGTGCCAGCCAGGGGATCTATGGCTACACCTTC. Its translation is CASQGIYGYTF.

This clone was detected only once. The V call is TRBV11-2, the J call TRBJ1-1; D not certain. V lost 2 bases and J lost 1, with 5 bases in between. The CDR3 is made up of 13 amino acids. Germline values: CDR1 SGHAT, CDR2 FQNNGV. This chain's CDR3 is CASSLTRNTEAFF. CDR3 nucleotides: TGTGCCAGCAGCTTAACGAGGAACACTGAAGCTTTCTTT. The full variable domain, its missing parts supplied by reference TRBV11-2 and TRBJ1-1, is EAGVAQSPRYKIIEKRQSVAFWCNPISGHATLYWYQQILGQGPKLLIQFQNNGVVDDSQLPKDRFSAERLKGVDSTLKIQPAKLEDSAVYLCASSLTRNTEAFFGQGTRLTVV.

The chain combines TRBV9 with TRBJ2-1; 9 bases match TRBD1. Unmatched junction bases numbered 6, after V lost 3 bases and J lost 5 bases. This CDR3 comprises 15 residues. Germline loops: CDR1 SGDLS, CDR2 YYNGEE. The CDR3 here is CASSDRDREDNEQFF. The DNA for the CDR3 is TGTGCCAGCAGCGACCGGGACAGGGAAGACAATGAGCAGTTCTTC.

Of note for this clone: The sample holds other DNA sequences that translate to the same CDR3. This sequence joins TRBV13 and TRBJ1-1; D is unresolved. This CDR3 has 11 residues. Germline V gene sequence: CDR1 PRHDT, CDR2 FYEKMQ (reference sequence). Trimming stripped 5 bases from V and 4 bases from J, with 5 bases between. CDR3 nucleotides: TGTGCCAGCAGCCGGGGCACTGAAGCTTTCTTT. Translated, it gives CASSRGTEAFF.

The V gene is TRBV28, the J gene TRBJ2-7; 11 bases align to TRBD1. The CDR3 has 15 residues. J lost 4 bases, V lost 6 bases, and 8 bases had no gene match. CDR1 MDHEN and CDR2 SYDVKM come from the germline V gene. CDR3 protein: CASSPPGQGVYEQYF. DNA for the CDR3: TGTGCCAGCAGCCCGCCGGGACAGGGGGTTTACGAGCAGTACTTC.

The chain joins TRBV5-4 to TRBJ1-2, with 9 positions matching TRBD1. V shed 0 bases, J shed 4 bases, and the junction held 4 bases outside the gene matches. The CDR3 has 15 residues. Germline V gene data show CDR1 as SGHNT and CDR2 as YYREEE (reference sequence). CDR3 sequence (DNA): TGTGCCAGCAGCTTGGCAGGGACAGGGAGCTATGGCTACACCTTC. It translates to CASSLAGTGSYGYTF.

V is TRBV5-6 and J is TRBJ2-3; TRBD1 is a possible D gene (5 bases). The V and J ends lost 2 bases and 1 base respectively, with 17 bases between them. The CDR3 consists of 17 residues. Germline V lookup: CDR1 SGHDT, CDR2 YYEEEE. The CDR3 reads CASSFLIEDIGTDTQYF. The DNA of the CDR3 is TGTGCCAGCAGCTTTTTGATAGAGGACATTGGCACAGATACGCAGTATTTT.

This chain connects TRBV4-1 to TRBJ2-2, with D uncertain. Per germline, CDR1 MGHRA and CDR2 YSYEKL. V lost 7 bases and J lost 6, with 9 bases in between. This CDR3 region has 12 residues. In DNA, the CDR3 is TGCGCCAGCATAACGAGTTCCGGGGAGCTGTTTTTT. Its protein product is CASITSSGELFF.

The rearrangement links TRBV29-1 to TRBJ2-7, with 9 bases lining up with TRBD2. The germline gives CDR1 SQVTM, CDR2 ANQGSEA. V dropped 4 bases and J dropped 1; count of bases not matched to a gene: 2. The CDR3 consists of 13 residues. CDR3: CSVASGISYEQYF. The CDR3, as DNA: TGCAGCGTTGCTAGCGGGATTTCCTACGAGCAGTACTTC.

The CDR3 DNA is TGCGCCAGCAGTGAGTCAGGGGTACAAGAGACCCAGTACTTC. Translated, it gives CASSESGVQETQYF. This chain connects TRBV10-2 to TRBJ2-5, with TRBD1 as a possible D gene (5 bases). The V end lost 0 bases, the J end lost 2 bases, and 7 bases lay between the germline ends. This CDR3 is 14 amino acids long. The germline CDR1 and CDR2 sequences are WSHSY and SAAADI.

This clone was picked up one time. The V call is TRBV27, the J call TRBJ2-7; 10 nucleotides align to TRBD2. The CDR3 runs to 18 residues. Germline trimming cut 0 bases from V and 4 bases from J; bases unmatched to any gene: 12. Germline assignment: CDR1 MNHEY and CDR2 SMNVEV (reference sequence). The CDR3 region has the DNA TGTGCCAGCAGTTTATCGGCTAGCGGGAGTAGGTTCTGGTACGAGCAGTACTTC. This translates into CASSLSASGSRFWYEQYF.

This sequence joins TRBV15 and TRBJ2-2; 8 bases align to TRBD2. V dropped 2 bases and J dropped 0; count of bases not matched to a gene: 2. Germline CDR1 reads LNHNV; CDR2 reads YYDKDF (reference sequence). The CDR3 totals 16 residues. The CDR3 DNA reads TGTGCCACCAGCAGAACTAGCGGTCCGAACACCGGGGAGCTGTTTTTT. It encodes CATSRTSGPNTGELFF. Drawing the rest from reference TRBV15 and TRBJ2-2, the complete variable domain is DAMVIQNPRYQVTQFGKPVTLSCSQTLNHNVMYWYQQKSSQAPKLLFHYYDKDFNNEADTPDNFQSRRPNTSFCFLDIRSPGLGDTAMYLCATSRTSGPNTGELFFGEGSRLTVL.

This rearrangement joins TRBV27 to TRBJ2-3; 12 bases are shared with TRBD2. The V gene's germline CDR1 is MNHEY and CDR2 SMNVEV (reference sequence). After removal of 3 bases from V and 1 base from J, the junction contained 11 bases not matched to a gene. The CDR3 is 19 residues long. The CDR3 is CASSFSLAGGPRRTDTQYF. CDR3 nucleotides: TGTGCCAGCAGTTTCTCACTAGCGGGAGGCCCTCGGCGCACAGATACGCAGTATTTT.